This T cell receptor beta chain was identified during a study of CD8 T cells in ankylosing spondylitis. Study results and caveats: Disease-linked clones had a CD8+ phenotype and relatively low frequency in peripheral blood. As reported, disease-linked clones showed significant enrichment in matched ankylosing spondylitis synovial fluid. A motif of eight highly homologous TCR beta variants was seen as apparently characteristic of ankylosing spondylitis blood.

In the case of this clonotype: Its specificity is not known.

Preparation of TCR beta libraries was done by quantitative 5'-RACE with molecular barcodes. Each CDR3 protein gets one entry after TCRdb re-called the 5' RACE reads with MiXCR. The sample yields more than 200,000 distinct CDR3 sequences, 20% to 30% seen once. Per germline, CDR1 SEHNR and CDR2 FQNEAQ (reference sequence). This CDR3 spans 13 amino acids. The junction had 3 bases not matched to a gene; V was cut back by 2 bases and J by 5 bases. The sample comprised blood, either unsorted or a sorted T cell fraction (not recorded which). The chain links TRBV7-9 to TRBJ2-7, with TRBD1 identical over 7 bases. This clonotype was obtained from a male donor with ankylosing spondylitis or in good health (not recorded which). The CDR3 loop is CASSLRTGDEQYF. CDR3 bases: TGTGCCAGCAGCTTACGGACAGGCGACGAGCAGTACTTC.